The entry below gives a single TCR beta chain sequence along with its context. The sample originates from a study of blood T cell repertoires in COVID-19. The wider study: Material from acute and convalescent COVID-19 was sourced from the United States, Italy and Spain. T cells, B-cell-depleted T cells, or PBMCs supplied cDNA or gDNA.

The CDR3 extends over 12 amino acids. Trimming took 5 bases from V and 9 from J, leaving 11 bases between them. CDR1 and CDR2 (germline): SGHTA, FQGNSA. Generated by immunoSEQ multiplex PCR, the TCRdb table keeps only in-frame clones and is missing some. The sample shows about 38,000 clones, about 85% of them seen only once. Sequences were obtained from peripheral blood. The chain recombines TRBV7-2 with TRBJ2-1; D is unresolved. The source of this sequence is a man aged 45-65 years with active COVID-19. The CDR3 bases are TGTGCCAGCAGCGACTTTAGAGGTGAGCAGTTCTTC. Translating gives CASSDFRGEQFF.